A selection of T cell receptor beta chains follows, all from one sample in a study of low-dose radiotherapy and immunotherapy resistance in tumors. Via MiXCR, TCRdb re-called the reads, giving one row per CDR3 protein. The sample gives approximately 90,000 distinct CDR3 sequences, 9.4% of which show up once; under 1.1% is in the top ten. The material was PBMCs, obtained before treatment. These receptor sequences come from a male donor with prostate cancer. Both conserved end residues are part of each CDR3. D genes are given only for firm matches. Rows may omit the clone size; those that give it use once, few, many or a size class.

>TRBJ1-6|TRBD1|TRBV6-2/TRBV6-3|many
TGTGCCAGCAGTTGGACAGGCTTCAAGAATTCACCCCTCCACTTT
CASSWTGFKNSPLHF
>TRBJ2-1|TRBD1|TRBV4-3|many
TGCGCCAGCAGCCAGGACGGGACAGGGGTGAATGAGCAGTTCTTC
CASSQDGTGVNEQFF
>TRBJ2-7|TRBD1|TRBV5-1|many
TGCGCCAGCGGACAGGACAGGGGAACCTACGAGCAGTACTTC
CASGQDRGTYEQYF
>TRBJ1-5|TRBD1|TRBV18|many
TGTGCCAGCTCACGGGACAGATGGGGCAATCAGCCCCAGCATTTT
CASSRDRWGNQPQHF
>TRBJ2-2|TRBD2|TRBV7-2|many
TGTGCCAGCAGCAGAAGCGGGGCGGCGAACACCGGGGAGCTGTTTTTT
CASSRSGAANTGELFF
>TRBJ2-1|NA|TRBV28|many
TGTGCCAGCAGTCCCCCGGGACTGAACAATGAGCAGTTCTTC
CASSPPGLNNEQFF
>TRBJ2-5|NA|TRBV20-1|many
TGCAGTGCTAGATTCAGGAACCAAGAGACCCAGTACTTC
CSARFRNQETQYF
>TRBJ2-2|TRBD2|TRBV28|many
TGTGCCAGCAGTTTCGGGACCGGGACTAGGATTAACACCGGGGAGCTGTTTTTT
CASSFGTGTRINTGELFF
>TRBJ2-5|NA|TRBV12-5|many
TGTGCTAGTGGTCCAGGGTATGGGGAGACCCAGTACTTC
CASGPGYGETQYF
>TRBJ2-5|TRBD2|TRBV27|NA
TGTGCCAGCAGGACTAGCGGGATGGAGACCCAGTACTTC
CASRTSGMETQYF
>TRBJ2-1|NA|TRBV18|many
TGTGCCAGCTCACCGCTACGGTCAGAGCAGTTCTTC
CASSPLRSEQFF
>TRBJ2-1|TRBD2|TRBV11-2|many
TGTGCCAGCAGCTTAGCCCCCACGGACAGCGGGAGTTACAATGAGCAGTTCTTC
CASSLAPTDSGSYNEQFF
>TRBJ1-1|NA|TRBV2|many
TGTGCCAGCAGTGAATTGGGGTCCCTTGGAGCTTTCTTT
CASSELGSLGAFF
>TRBJ2-7|TRBD1|TRBV4-2|many
TGTGCCAGCAGCCCCCGAATCCTGGCCACAGGGGTAACCTCCTACGAGCAGTACTTC
CASSPRILATGVTSYEQYF
>TRBJ2-6|NA|TRBV28|many
TGTGCCACTAGGGTATCTGGGGCCAACGTCCTGACTTTC
CATRVSGANVLTF
>TRBJ1-1|NA|TRBV6-5|many
TGTGCCAGCAGGTATCCGGGTCGCGGCAACACTGAAGCTTTCTTT
CASRYPGRGNTEAFF
>TRBJ2-7|NA|TRBV6-6|many
TGTGCCAGCAGTTACCTCGGCTTATCCTACGAGCAGTACTTC
CASSYLGLSYEQYF
>TRBJ2-1|NA|TRBV5-5|few
TGTGCCAGCAGCTTTTGGGTAGCACGCAATGAGCAGTTCTTC
CASSFWVARNEQFF
>TRBJ2-1|NA|TRBV2|many
TGTGCCATCGGGAGCGCCTACAATGAGCAGTTCTTC
CAIGSAYNEQFF
>TRBJ2-5|TRBD1|TRBV19|many
TGTGCCAGTAGCCAAGGGACAGGGGCCCAAGAGACCCAGTACTTC
CASSQGTGAQETQYF